Listed below are T cell receptor beta chains from one sample, sequenced in a study of T cell responses to AZD1222 COVID-19 vaccine. Clones were sequenced by immunoSEQ multiplex PCR, and TCRdb holds only the in-frame ones, with some missing. The sample shows about 76,000 clones, approximately 90% of them seen only once. The sequenced sample was peripheral blood, obtained on day 0 of MenACWY control vaccination. The receptor source for this set is an adult in good health. Both conserved end residues are part of each CDR3. A D gene is named only where the DNA matches it firmly. The size entry is marked missing in some rows and otherwise reads once, few, many or a size class.

>TRBJ1-1|TRBV10-3|-|-
CAINPGGSRHTEAFF
TGTGCCATCAACCCCGGGGGGTCCCGACACACTGAAGCTTTCTTT
>TRBJ1-4|TRBV6-6|-|-
CASNPRAATNEKLFF
TGTGCCAGCAACCCTCGGGCGGCAACTAATGAAAAACTGTTTTTT
>TRBJ1-2|TRBV28|-|-
CASSSQGAYGYTF
TGTGCCAGCAGTAGTCAGGGAGCCTATGGCTACACCTTC
>TRBJ2-3|TRBV6-2/TRBV6-3|-|-
CASSGRSGRSTDTQYF
TGTGCCAGCAGCGGACGTTCTGGGAGGAGCACAGATACGCAGTATTTT
>TRBJ1-1|TRBV19|-|-
CASERNTGVREAFF
TGTGCCAGCGAACGTAATACGGGGGTTCGTGAAGCTTTCTTT
>TRBJ2-3|TRBV7-2|-|-
CASSPIADSTADTQYF
TGTGCCAGCAGCCCAATAGCAGACTCCACGGCAGATACGCAGTATTTT
>TRBJ2-3|TRBV25-1|-|-
CASSVRGGTDTQYF
TGTGCCAGCAGTGTCCGGGGAGGCACAGATACGCAGTATTTT
>TRBJ2-3|TRBV30|-|-
CAWSAGGTDTQYF
TGTGCCTGGAGTGCGGGGGGCACAGATACGCAGTATTTT
>TRBJ1-2|TRBV30|-|once
CAWIRTAYGYTF
TGTGCCTGGATAAGAACAGCCTATGGCTACACCTTC
>TRBJ2-1|TRBV12-3/TRBV12-4|-|-
CASNQEYNEQFF
TGTGCCAGCAATCAGGAATACAATGAGCAGTTCTTC
>TRBJ1-5|TRBV27|-|few
CASSFGGNQPQHF
TGTGCCAGCAGTTTTGGCGGCAATCAGCCCCAGCATTTT
>TRBJ2-2|TRBV12-3/TRBV12-4|-|-
CASSALPGELFF
TGTGCCAGCAGTGCTCTACCGGGGGAGCTGTTTTTT
>TRBJ1-2|TRBV15|-|-
CATSRVTGSNYGYTF
TGTGCCACCAGCAGAGTCACAGGCTCTAACTATGGCTACACCTTC
>TRBJ1-2|TRBV28|-|-
CASSSGQRGGYTF
TGTGCCAGCAGTTCTGGACAGCGCGGGGGCTACACCTTC
>TRBJ2-1|TRBV18|TRBD2|-
CASSPTSGAENEQFF
TGTGCCAGCTCACCGACTAGCGGGGCGGAGAATGAGCAGTTCTTC
>TRBJ2-7|TRBV19|TRBD1|-
CASSIDRAYEQYF
TGTGCCAGTAGTATCGACAGGGCCTACGAGCAGTACTTC
>TRBJ1-5|TRBV30|-|-
CAWSNADSFGYSNQPQHF
TGTGCCTGGAGTAATGCCGACAGTTTTGGGTATAGCAATCAGCCCCAGCATTTT
>TRBJ2-1|TRBV7-8|TRBD2|-
CASSPRLAGGPNEQFF
TGTGCCAGCAGCCCCCGACTAGCGGGAGGGCCTAATGAGCAGTTCTTC
>TRBJ1-1|TRBV29-1|-|once
CSSGTRGTEAFF
TGCAGCTCAGGAACCAGGGGCACTGAAGCTTTCTTT
>TRBJ1-1|TRBV7-2|-|once
CASSFLPMVAEAFF
TGTGCCAGCAGCTTTCTTCCAATGGTCGCTGAAGCTTTCTTT
>TRBJ2-1|TRBV4-2|TRBD1|-
CASSYWTGSSYNEQFF
TGTGCCAGCAGCTACTGGACAGGGAGCTCCTACAATGAGCAGTTCTTC
>TRBJ1-4|TRBV5-8|-|few
CASSLGGTGGEKLFF
TGTGCCAGCAGCTTGGGTGGGACCGGCGGTGAAAAACTGTTTTTT
>TRBJ2-7|TRBV7-9|TRBD1|-
CASSAGQGLNEQYF
TGTGCCAGCAGCGCGGGACAGGGGCTGAACGAGCAGTACTTC
>TRBJ2-7|TRBV6-5|-|-
CASSYSAGTLEQYF
TGTGCCAGCAGTTACTCGGCGGGAACACTCGAGCAGTACTTC
>TRBJ2-7|TRBV28|-|-
CASRSDLVEQYF
TGTGCCAGCAGATCTGATCTGGTCGAGCAGTACTTC
>TRBJ1-1|TRBV6-2/TRBV6-3|-|-
CASSYASMNTEAFF
TGTGCCAGCAGTTACGCCAGCATGAACACTGAAGCTTTCTTT
>TRBJ1-1|TRBV6-5|-|-
CASSYSATVLSTEAFF
TGTGCCAGCAGTTACTCGGCTACAGTCTTGAGTACTGAAGCTTTCTTT
>TRBJ1-3|TRBV28|-|-
CASSFLWGGSSGNTIYF
TGTGCCAGCAGTTTCCTCTGGGGAGGGAGCTCTGGAAACACCATATATTTT
>TRBJ2-1|TRBV28|-|-
CASEPPGRRDEQFF
TGTGCCAGCGAACCCCCGGGTCGCCGCGATGAGCAGTTCTTC
>TRBJ2-3|TRBV10-2|TRBD2|-
CASWTSGTTDTQYF
TGCGCCAGCTGGACTAGCGGGACCACAGATACGCAGTATTTT
>TRBJ1-4|TRBV28|-|-
CASIGGNNEKLFF
TGTGCCAGCATCGGGGGTAACAATGAAAAACTGTTTTTT
>TRBJ2-7|TRBV28|TRBD2|-
CASSYSLAGPQSSYEQYF
TGTGCCAGCAGTTATAGTCTAGCGGGACCACAGAGCTCCTACGAGCAGTACTTC
>TRBJ1-6|TRBV2|-|-
CASSEIAVKSPLHF
TGTGCCAGCAGTGAAATCGCGGTCAAATCACCCCTCCACTTT
>TRBJ1-4|TRBV6-5|-|-
CASSTRQRNEKLFF
TGTGCCAGCAGTACTCGACAGAGGAATGAAAAACTGTTTTTT
>TRBJ2-1|TRBV6-2/TRBV6-3|TRBD2|once
CASSYGTSRYNEQFF
TGTGCCAGCAGTTACGGGACTAGCAGATACAATGAGCAGTTCTTC
>TRBJ2-1|TRBV4-2|-|-
CASSPPYSLNEQFF
TGTGCCAGCAGCCCCCCATACAGTCTCAATGAGCAGTTCTTC
>TRBJ1-2|TRBV4-3|-|once
CASSQGFGAQYGYTF
TGCGCCAGCAGCCAAGGGTTCGGGGCACAGTATGGCTACACCTTC
>TRBJ2-1|TRBV25-1|TRBD1|-
CASSEVGQAINEQFF
TGTGCCAGCAGTGAAGTGGGACAGGCGATCAATGAGCAGTTCTTC
>TRBJ1-6|TRBV27|-|-
CASSPRYNSPLHF
TGTGCCAGCAGTCCCCGCTATAATTCACCCCTCCACTTT
>TRBJ1-1|TRBV6-5|TRBD1|-
CASTQAQGRTEAFF
TGTGCCAGCACCCAAGCACAGGGGCGAACTGAAGCTTTCTTT
>TRBJ1-4|TRBV18|TRBD1|-
CASSSGTGVDEKLFF
TGTGCCAGCTCCAGCGGGACAGGGGTGGATGAAAAACTGTTTTTT
>TRBJ1-3|TRBV28|-|-
CATGTRGNTIYF
TGTGCGACCGGGACAAGGGGAAACACCATATATTTT
>TRBJ1-1|TRBV20-1|TRBD1|-
CSASLGQGNTEAFF
TGCAGTGCTAGTCTAGGACAGGGGAACACTGAAGCTTTCTTT
>TRBJ2-1|TRBV29-1|TRBD2|-
CSVGGGYSSYNEQFF
TGCAGCGTTGGGGGGGGATACTCCTCCTACAATGAGCAGTTCTTC
>TRBJ1-2|TRBV5-1|TRBD1|-
CASSTGTGVNYGYTF
TGCGCCAGCAGTACCGGGACAGGAGTTAACTATGGCTACACCTTC
>TRBJ1-3|TRBV10-3|TRBD1|-
CAIQGEPGNTIYF
TGTGCCATCCAGGGGGAACCTGGAAACACCATATATTTT
>TRBJ1-1|TRBV16|-|-
CASSQSSWTEAFF
TGTGCCAGCAGCCAATCTTCCTGGACTGAAGCTTTCTTT
>TRBJ2-7|TRBV5-5|-|-
CASSPPDGAEQYF
TGTGCCAGCAGCCCCCCGGACGGGGCCGAGCAGTACTTC
>TRBJ2-1|TRBV25-1|TRBD2|-
CAAGGLADHEQFF
TGTGCCGCTGGGGGACTAGCCGACCATGAGCAGTTCTTC
>TRBJ1-2|TRBV5-1|-|-
CASSPEGDGYTF
TGCGCCAGCAGCCCGGAAGGCGATGGCTACACCTTC
>TRBJ2-1|TRBV28|TRBD2|once
CASRGGTDNYNEQFF
TGTGCCAGCAGGGGGGGGACCGACAATTACAATGAGCAGTTCTTC
>TRBJ1-2|TRBV28|-|-
CASSLQGAPNYGYTF
TGTGCCAGCAGTTTACAAGGGGCCCCTAACTATGGCTACACCTTC